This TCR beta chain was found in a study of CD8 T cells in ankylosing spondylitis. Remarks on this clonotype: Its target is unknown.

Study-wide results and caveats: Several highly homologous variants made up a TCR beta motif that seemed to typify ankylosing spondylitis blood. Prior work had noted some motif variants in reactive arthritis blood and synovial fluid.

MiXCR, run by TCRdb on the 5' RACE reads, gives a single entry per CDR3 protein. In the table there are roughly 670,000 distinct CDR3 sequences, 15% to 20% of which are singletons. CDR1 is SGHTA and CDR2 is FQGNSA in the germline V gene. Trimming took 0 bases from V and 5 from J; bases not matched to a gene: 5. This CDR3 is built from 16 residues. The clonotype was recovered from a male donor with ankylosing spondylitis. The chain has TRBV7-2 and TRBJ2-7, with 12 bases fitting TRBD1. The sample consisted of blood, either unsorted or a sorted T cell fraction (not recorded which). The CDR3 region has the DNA TGTGCCAGCAGCTTAGCCGGGGGACAGGGGGCTGACGAGCAGTACTTC. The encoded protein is CASSLAGGQGADEQYF.